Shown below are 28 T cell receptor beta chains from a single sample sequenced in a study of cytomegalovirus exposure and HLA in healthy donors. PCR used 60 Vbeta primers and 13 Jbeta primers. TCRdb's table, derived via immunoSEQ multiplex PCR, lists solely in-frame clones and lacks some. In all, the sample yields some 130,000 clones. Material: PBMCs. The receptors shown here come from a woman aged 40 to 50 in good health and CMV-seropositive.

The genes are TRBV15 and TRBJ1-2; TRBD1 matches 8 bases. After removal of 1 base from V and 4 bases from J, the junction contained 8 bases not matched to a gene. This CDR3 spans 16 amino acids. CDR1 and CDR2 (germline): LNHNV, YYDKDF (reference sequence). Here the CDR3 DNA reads TGTGCCACCAGCAGAGGCGGACAGGGTCTTGGCTATGGCTACACCTTC. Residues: CATSRGGQGLGYGYTF. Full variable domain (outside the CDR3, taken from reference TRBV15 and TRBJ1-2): DAMVIQNPRYQVTQFGKPVTLSCSQTLNHNVMYWYQQKSSQAPKLLFHYYDKDFNNEADTPDNFQSRRPNTSFCFLDIRSPGLGDTAMYLCATSRGGQGLGYGYTFGSGTRLTVV.

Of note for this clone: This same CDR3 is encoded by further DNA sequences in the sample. The CDR3 loop is CASSVGTGLGLQETQYF. The CDR3 nucleotides are TGTGCCAGCAGCGTAGGGACAGGGTTGGGGCTACAGGAGACCCAGTACTTC. This rearrangement joins TRBV9 to TRBJ2-5; the match to TRBD1 covers 8 bases. The ends lost 0 bases at V and 5 bases at J; junction bases unmatched: 12. The CDR3 has 17 residues. Germline values: CDR1 SGDLS, CDR2 YYNGEE.

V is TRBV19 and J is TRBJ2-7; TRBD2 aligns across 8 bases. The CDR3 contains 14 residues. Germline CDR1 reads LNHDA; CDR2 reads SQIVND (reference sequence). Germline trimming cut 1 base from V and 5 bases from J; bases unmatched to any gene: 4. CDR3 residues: CASSIAGGSDEQYF. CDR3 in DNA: TGTGCCAGTAGTATAGCGGGAGGGAGCGACGAGCAGTACTTC. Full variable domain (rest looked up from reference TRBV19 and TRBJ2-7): DGGITQSPKYLFRKEGQNVTLSCEQNLNHDAMYWYRQDPGQGLRLIYYSQIVNDFQKGDIAEGYSVSREKKESFPLTVTSAQKNPTAFYLCASSIAGGSDEQYFGPGTRLTVT.

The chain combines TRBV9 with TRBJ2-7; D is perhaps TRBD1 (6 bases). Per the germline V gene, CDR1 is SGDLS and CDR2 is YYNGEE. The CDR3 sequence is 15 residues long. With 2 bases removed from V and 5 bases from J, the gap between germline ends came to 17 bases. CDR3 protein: CASSVGALGSNEQYF. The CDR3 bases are TGTGCCAGCAGCGTGGGGGCGTTGGGTAGTAACGAGCAGTACTTC. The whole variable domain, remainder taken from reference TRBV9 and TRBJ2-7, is DSGVTQTPKHLITATGQRVTLRCSPRSGDLSVYWYQQSLDQGLQFLIQYYNGEERAKGNILERFSAQQFPDLHSELNLSSLELGDSALYFCASSVGALGSNEQYFGPGTRLTVT.

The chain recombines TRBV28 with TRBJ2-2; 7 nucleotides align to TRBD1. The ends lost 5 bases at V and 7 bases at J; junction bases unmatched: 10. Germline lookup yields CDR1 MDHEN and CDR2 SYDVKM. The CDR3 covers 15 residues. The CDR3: CASSGQEANYGELFF. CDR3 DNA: TGTGCCAGCAGTGGACAGGAAGCAAACTACGGGGAGCTGTTTTTT.

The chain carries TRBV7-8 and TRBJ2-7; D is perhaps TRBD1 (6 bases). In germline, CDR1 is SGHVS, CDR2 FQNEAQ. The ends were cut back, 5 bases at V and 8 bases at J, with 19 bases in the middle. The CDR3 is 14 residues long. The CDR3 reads CASSHFNRDTKQYF. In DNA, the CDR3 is TGTGCCAGCAGCCACTTTAACAGGGATACTAAGCAGTACTTC. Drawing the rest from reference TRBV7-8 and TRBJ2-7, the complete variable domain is GAGVSQSPRYKVAKRGQDVALRCDPISGHVSLFWYQQALGQGPEFLTYFQNEAQLDKSGLPSDRFFAERPEGSVSTLKIQRTQQEDSAVYLCASSHFNRDTKQYFGPGTRLTVT.

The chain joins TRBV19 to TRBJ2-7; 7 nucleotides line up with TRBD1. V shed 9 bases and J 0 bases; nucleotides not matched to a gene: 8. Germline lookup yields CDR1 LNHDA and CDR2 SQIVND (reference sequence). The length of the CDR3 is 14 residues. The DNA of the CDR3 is TGTGCCAGCCGATTTCGGGACAGCTCCTACGAGCAGTACTTC. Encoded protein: CASRFRDSSYEQYF. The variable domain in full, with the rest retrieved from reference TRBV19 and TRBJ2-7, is DGGITQSPKYLFRKEGQNVTLSCEQNLNHDAMYWYRQDPGQGLRLIYYSQIVNDFQKGDIAEGYSVSREKKESFPLTVTSAQKNPTAFYLCASRFRDSSYEQYFGPGTRLTVT.

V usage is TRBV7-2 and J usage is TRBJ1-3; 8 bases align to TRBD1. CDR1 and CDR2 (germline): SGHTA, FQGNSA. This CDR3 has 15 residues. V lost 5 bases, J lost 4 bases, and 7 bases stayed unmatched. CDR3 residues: CASSPGGQGGNTIYF. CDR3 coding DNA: TGTGCCAGCAGCCCCGGCGGACAGGGAGGAAACACCATATATTTT.

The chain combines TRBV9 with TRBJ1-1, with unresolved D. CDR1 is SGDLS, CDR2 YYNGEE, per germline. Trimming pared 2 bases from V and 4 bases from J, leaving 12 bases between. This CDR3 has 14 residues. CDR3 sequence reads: CASSVDRRSTEAFF. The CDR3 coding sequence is TGTGCCAGCAGCGTTGATCGCCGGAGCACTGAAGCTTTCTTT.

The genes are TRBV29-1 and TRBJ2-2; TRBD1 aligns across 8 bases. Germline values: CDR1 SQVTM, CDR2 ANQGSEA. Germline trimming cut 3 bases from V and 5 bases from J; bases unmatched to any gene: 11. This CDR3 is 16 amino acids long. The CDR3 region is CSVESPTGVQTGELFF. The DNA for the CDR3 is TGCAGCGTTGAGAGCCCGACAGGGGTCCAAACCGGGGAGCTGTTTTTT.

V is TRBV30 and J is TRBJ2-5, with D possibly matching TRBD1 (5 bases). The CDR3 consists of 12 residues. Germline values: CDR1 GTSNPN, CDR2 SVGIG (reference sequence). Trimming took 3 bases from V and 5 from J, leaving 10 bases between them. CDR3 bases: TGTGCCTGGAGCTCAGGGTGGGAGACCCAGTACTTC. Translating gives CAWSSGWETQYF.

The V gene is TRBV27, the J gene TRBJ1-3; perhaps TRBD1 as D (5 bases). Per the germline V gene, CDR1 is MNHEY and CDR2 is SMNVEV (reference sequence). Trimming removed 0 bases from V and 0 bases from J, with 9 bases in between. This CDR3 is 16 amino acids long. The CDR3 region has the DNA TGTGCCAGCAGTTTATCACCAGGGATCTCTGGAAACACCATATATTTT. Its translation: CASSLSPGISGNTIYF.

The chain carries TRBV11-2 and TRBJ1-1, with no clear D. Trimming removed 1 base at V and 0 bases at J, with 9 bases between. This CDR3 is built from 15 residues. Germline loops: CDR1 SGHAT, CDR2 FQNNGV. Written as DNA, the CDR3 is TGTGCCAGCAGCTTAGTACGGGGTATGAACACTGAAGCTTTCTTT. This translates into CASSLVRGMNTEAFF.

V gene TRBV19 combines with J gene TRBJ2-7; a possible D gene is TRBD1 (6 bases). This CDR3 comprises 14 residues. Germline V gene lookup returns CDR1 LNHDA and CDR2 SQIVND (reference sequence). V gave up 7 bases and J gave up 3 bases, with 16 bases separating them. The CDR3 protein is CASKATTGLYEQYF. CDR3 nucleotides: TGTGCCAGTAAGGCGACAACAGGGCTCTACGAGCAGTACTTC.

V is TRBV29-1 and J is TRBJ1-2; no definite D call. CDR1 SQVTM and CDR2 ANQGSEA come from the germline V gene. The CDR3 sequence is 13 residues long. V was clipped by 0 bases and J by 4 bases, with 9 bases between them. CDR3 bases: TGCAGCGTTGAAGATCGAGGAATCTATGGCTACACCTTC. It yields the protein CSVEDRGIYGYTF.

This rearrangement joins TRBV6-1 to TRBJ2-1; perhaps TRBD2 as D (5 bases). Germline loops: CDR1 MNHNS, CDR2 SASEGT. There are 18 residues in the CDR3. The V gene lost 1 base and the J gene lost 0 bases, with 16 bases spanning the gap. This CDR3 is CASSEGSAATSSYNEQFF. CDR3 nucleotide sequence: TGTGCCAGCAGTGAAGGGTCAGCGGCGACGAGCTCCTACAATGAGCAGTTCTTC.

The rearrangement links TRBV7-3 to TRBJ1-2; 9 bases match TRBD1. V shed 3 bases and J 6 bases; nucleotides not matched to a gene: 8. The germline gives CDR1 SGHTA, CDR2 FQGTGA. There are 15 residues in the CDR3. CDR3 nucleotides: TGTGCCAGCAGCTTCAGCGGGACAGGGAGGGATGGCTACACCTTC. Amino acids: CASSFSGTGRDGYTF.

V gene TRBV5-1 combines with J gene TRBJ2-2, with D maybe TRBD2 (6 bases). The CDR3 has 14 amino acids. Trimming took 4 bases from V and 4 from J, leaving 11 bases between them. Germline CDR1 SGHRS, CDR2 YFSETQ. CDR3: CASSLKEGTGELFF. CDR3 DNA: TGCGCCAGCAGCCTCAAGGAGGGCACCGGGGAGCTGTTTTTT.

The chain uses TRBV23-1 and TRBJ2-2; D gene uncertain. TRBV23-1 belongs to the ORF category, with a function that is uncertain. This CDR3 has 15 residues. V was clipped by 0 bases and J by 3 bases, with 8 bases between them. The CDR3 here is CASSQSEQYTGELFF. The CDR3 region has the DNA TGCGCCAGCAGTCAATCGGAACAGTACACCGGGGAGCTGTTTTTT.

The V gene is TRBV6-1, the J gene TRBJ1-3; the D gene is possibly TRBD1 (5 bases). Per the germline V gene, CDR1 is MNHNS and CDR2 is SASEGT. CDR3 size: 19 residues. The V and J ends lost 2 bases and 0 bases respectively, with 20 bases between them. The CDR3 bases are TGTGCCAGCAGTGAATATCGGTCAGGGACTTCTACCTCTGGAAACACCATATATTTT. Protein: CASSEYRSGTSTSGNTIYF.

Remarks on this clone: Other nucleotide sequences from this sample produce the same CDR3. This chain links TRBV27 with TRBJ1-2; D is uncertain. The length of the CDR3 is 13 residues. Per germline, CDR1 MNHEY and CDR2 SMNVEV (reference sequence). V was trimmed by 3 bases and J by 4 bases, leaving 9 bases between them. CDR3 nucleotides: TGTGCCAGCAGTTTGAGGCGCGGCTATGGCTACACCTTC. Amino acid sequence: CASSLRRGYGYTF.

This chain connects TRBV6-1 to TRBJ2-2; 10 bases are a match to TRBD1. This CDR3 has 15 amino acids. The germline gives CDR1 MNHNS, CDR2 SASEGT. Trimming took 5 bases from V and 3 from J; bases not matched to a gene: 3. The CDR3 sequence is CASSKGTGDTGELFF. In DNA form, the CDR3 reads TGTGCCAGCAGTAAAGGGACAGGGGACACCGGGGAGCTGTTTTTT.

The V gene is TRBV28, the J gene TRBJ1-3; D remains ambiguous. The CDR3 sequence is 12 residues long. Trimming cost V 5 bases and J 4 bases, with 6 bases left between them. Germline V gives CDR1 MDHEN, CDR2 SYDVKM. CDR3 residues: CASSILGNTIYF. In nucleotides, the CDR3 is TGTGCCAGCAGTATTCTAGGAAACACCATATATTTT.

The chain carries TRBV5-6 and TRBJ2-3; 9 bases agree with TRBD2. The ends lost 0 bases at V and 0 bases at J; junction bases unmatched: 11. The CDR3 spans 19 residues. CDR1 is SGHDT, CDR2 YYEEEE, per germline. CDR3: CASSLAWASGDTSTDTQYF. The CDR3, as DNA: TGTGCCAGCAGCTTGGCGTGGGCTAGCGGGGACACTAGCACAGATACGCAGTATTTT.

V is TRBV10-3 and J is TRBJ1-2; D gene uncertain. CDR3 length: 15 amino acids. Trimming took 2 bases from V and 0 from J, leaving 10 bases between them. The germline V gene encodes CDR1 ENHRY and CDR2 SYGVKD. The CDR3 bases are TGTGCCATCAGTGAGCGCAGGCCGACTAACTATGGCTACACCTTC. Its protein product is CAISERRPTNYGYTF.

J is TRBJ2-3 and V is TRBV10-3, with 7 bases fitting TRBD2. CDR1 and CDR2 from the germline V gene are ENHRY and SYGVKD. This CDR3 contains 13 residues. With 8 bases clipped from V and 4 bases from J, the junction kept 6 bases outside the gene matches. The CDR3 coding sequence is TGTGCCATCCAGACTAGCTCGGCAGATACGCAGTATTTT. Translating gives CAIQTSSADTQYF.

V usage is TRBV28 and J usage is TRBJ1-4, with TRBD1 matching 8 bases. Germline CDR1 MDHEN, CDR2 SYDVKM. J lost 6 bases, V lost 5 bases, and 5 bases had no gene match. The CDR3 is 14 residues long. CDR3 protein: CASSGAGGDEKLFF. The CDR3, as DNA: TGTGCCAGCAGTGGGGCAGGGGGCGATGAAAAACTGTTTTTT.

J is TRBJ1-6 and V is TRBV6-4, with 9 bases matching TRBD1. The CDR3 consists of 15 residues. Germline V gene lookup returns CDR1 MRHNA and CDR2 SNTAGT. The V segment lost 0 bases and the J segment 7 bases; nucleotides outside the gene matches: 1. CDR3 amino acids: CASSDSGTGNSPLHF. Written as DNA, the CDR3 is TGTGCCAGCAGTGACTCGGGGACAGGGAATTCACCCCTCCACTTT.